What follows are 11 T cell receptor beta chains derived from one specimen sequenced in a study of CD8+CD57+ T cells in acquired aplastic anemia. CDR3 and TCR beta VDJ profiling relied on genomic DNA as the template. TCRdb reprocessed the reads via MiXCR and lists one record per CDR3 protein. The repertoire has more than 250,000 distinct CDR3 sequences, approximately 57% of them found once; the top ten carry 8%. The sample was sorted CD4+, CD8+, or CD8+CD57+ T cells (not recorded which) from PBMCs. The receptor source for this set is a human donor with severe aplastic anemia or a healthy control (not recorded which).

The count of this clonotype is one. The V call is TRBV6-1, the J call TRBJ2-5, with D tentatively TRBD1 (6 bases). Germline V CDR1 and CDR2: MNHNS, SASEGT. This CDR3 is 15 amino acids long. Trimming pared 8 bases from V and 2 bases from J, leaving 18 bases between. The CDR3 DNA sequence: TGTGCCAGCGTTACAGGGTCGGTAGGGCAAGAGACCCAGTACTTC. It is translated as CASVTGSVGQETQYF.

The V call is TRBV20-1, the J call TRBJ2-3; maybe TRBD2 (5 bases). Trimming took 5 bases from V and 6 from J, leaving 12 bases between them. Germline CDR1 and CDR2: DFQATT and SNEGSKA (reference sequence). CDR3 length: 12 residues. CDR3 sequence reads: CSAHRGLDTQYF. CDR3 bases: TGCAGTGCTCACCGGGGTCTTGATACGCAGTATTTT.

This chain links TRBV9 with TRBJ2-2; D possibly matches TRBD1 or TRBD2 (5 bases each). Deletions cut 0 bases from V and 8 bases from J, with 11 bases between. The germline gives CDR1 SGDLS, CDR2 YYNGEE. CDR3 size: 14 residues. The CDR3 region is CASSVASGAGELFF. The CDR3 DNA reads TGTGCCAGCAGCGTAGCATCCGGGGCAGGGGAGCTGTTTTTT.

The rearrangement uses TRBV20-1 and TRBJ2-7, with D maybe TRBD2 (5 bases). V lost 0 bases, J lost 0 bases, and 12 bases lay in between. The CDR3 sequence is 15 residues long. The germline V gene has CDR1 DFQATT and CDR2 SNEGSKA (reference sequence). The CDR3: CSARDRQRASYEQYF. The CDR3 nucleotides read TGCAGTGCTAGAGATCGGCAGAGGGCCTCCTACGAGCAGTACTTC.

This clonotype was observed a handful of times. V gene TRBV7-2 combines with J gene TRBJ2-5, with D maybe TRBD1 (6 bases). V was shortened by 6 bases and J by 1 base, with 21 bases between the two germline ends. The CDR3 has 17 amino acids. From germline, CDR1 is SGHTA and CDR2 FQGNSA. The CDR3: CASSSLTGQGFQETQYF. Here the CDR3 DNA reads TGTGCCAGCAGTTCACTCACAGGTCAGGGGTTCCAAGAGACCCAGTACTTC. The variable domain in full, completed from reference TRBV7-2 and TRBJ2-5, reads GAGVSQSPSNKVTEKGKDVELRCDPISGHTALYWYRQSLGQGLEFLIYFQGNSAPDKSGLPSDRFSAERTGGSVSTLTIQRTQQEDSAVYLCASSSLTGQGFQETQYFGPGTRLLVL.

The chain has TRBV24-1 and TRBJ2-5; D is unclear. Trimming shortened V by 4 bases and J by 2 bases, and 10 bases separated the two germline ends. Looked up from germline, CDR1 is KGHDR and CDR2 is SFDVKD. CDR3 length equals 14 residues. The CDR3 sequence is CATSESANQETQYF. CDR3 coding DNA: TGTGCCACCAGTGAATCAGCCAATCAAGAGACCCAGTACTTC.

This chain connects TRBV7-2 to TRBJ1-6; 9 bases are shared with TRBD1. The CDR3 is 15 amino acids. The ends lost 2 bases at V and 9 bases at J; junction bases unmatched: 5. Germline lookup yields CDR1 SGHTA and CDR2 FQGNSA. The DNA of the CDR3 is TGTGCCAGCAGCTTAAAGGACAGGGGTCGTTCACCCCTCCACTTT. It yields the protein CASSLKDRGRSPLHF.

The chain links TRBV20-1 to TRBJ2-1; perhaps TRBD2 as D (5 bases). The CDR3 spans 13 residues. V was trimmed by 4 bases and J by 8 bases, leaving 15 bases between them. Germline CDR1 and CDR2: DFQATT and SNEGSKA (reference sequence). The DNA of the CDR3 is TGCAGTGCTACTGGAACGTACGGGGATGAGCAGTTCTTC. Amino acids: CSATGTYGDEQFF.

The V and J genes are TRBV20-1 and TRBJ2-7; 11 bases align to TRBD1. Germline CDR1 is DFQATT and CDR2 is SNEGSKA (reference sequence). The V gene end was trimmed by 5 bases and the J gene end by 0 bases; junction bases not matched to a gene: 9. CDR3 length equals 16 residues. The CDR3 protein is CSASAGQGVFSYEQYF. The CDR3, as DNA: TGCAGTGCTTCCGCGGGACAGGGGGTGTTCTCCTACGAGCAGTACTTC.

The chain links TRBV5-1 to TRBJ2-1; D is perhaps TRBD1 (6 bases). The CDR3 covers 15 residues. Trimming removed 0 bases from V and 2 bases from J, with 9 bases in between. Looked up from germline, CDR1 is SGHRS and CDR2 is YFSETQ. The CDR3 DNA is TGCGCCAGCAGCTTGGAACAGGGAGCCTACAATGAGCAGTTCTTC. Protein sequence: CASSLEQGAYNEQFF.

This CDR3 reads CSARDPRENSPLHF. The CDR3 nucleotides are TGCAGTGCTAGAGATCCGCGGGAGAATTCACCCCTCCACTTT. The rearrangement joins TRBV20-1 to TRBJ1-6; D unresolved. V was trimmed by 0 bases and J by 7 bases, leaving 10 bases between them. The germline CDR1 and CDR2 sequences are DFQATT and SNEGSKA (reference sequence). The CDR3 contains 14 residues.